This TCR beta chain was observed in a study of shared clonotypes between healthy human individuals. The CDR3 covers 14 residues. Germline assignment: CDR1 MNHNS and CDR2 SASEGT. V lost 5 bases, J lost 0 bases, and 8 bases lay in between. Sequenced by immunoSEQ multiplex PCR; TCRdb stores in-frame clones only, minus some. The sample has approximately 600,000 clones, about 95% seen once. Terminally differentiated effector memory CD45RA+ cells were excluded from the naive CD8 cells, which were CD45RO-negative and positively selected for CCR7. This chain connects TRBV6-1 to TRBJ1-5; D gene ambiguous. This clonotype was sampled from a woman aged 30 to 39 in good health. Sequences were obtained from naive CD8+ T cells sorted from blood. DNA of the CDR3: TGTGCCAGCAGTACCATAGATAGCAATCAGCCCCAGCATTTT. As protein: CASSTIDSNQPQHF.